This TCR beta chain originates from a study of technical replicates of blood from several donors. Germline V gene data show CDR1 as LNHDA and CDR2 as SQIVND (reference sequence). V was pared by 3 bases and J by 1 base, with 3 bases of the junction left unmatched. This CDR3 region has 15 residues. Produced via immunoSEQ multiplex PCR; TCRdb's table is partial and in-frame only. Of around 85,000 clones in the sample, roughly 94% were seen once. This clonotype originated in a human donor in good health. The sample taken for sequencing was T cells isolated from PBMCs. This chain joins TRBV19 and TRBJ2-7, with 10 bases that match TRBD1. CDR3 sequence reads: CASSIGTGESYEQYF. CDR3 sequence (DNA): TGTGCCAGTAGTATCGGGACAGGGGAATCCTACGAGCAGTACTTC.